These T cell receptor beta chains were read from a single sample in a study of spatial heterogeneity in lung cancer. Each CDR3 protein is one row after TCRdb ran MiXCR on the 5' RACE reads. The sample has about 4,200 distinct CDR3 sequences; approximately 5.7% are singletons. The material was lung tumor tissue, obtained at surgery. All receptors derive from a male donor with early-stage non-small cell lung cancer. Each CDR3 is given with its conserved first and last residue. The order of the fields is clone size, V gene, CDR3 length, D gene, J gene, CDR3 DNA, CDR3 protein. A D gene is named only where the DNA matches it firmly. Clone size is not always given. Where it is, it says once, few, many or a class for expanded clones.

clone size: medium-sized; V gene: TRBV28; CDR3 length: 13; D gene: NA; J gene: TRBJ1-5; CDR3 DNA: TGTGCCAGCAGTCTCGTCAGCAATCAGCCCCAGCATTTT; CDR3 protein: CASSLVSNQPQHF
clone size: many; V gene: TRBV4-1; CDR3 length: 11; D gene: NA; J gene: TRBJ1-1; CDR3 DNA: TGCGCCAGCAGCCGGGGGTATGAAGCTTTCTTT; CDR3 protein: CASSRGYEAFF
clone size: NA; V gene: TRBV3-1; CDR3 length: 16; D gene: NA; J gene: TRBJ1-1; CDR3 DNA: TGTGCCAGCAGCCAAGATCTTTCAGACATGAACACTGAAGCTTTCTTT; CDR3 protein: CASSQDLSDMNTEAFF
clone size: many; V gene: TRBV29-1; CDR3 length: 12; D gene: TRBD1; J gene: TRBJ2-7; CDR3 DNA: TGCAGCGCAGGGACAGGGGTAGGGGAGCAGTACTTC; CDR3 protein: CSAGTGVGEQYF
clone size: many; V gene: TRBV27; CDR3 length: 16; D gene: NA; J gene: TRBJ2-1; CDR3 DNA: TGTGCCAGCAGCTTCTTGGGTAATACTGACTACAATGAGCAGTTCTTC; CDR3 protein: CASSFLGNTDYNEQFF
clone size: medium-sized; V gene: TRBV5-1; CDR3 length: 15; D gene: NA; J gene: TRBJ2-3; CDR3 DNA: TGCGCCAGCAGCTCGTTGGAGTCGGGCACAGATACGCAGTATTTT; CDR3 protein: CASSSLESGTDTQYF
clone size: large; V gene: TRBV18; CDR3 length: 13; D gene: NA; J gene: TRBJ2-2; CDR3 DNA: TGTGCCAGCTCACCAGCGGGGATCGGGGAGCTGTTTTTT; CDR3 protein: CASSPAGIGELFF
clone size: medium-sized; V gene: TRBV2; CDR3 length: 14; D gene: TRBD2; J gene: TRBJ2-1; CDR3 DNA: TGTGCCAGCCAGGGGACTAGCGGGGGGTATGAGCAGTTCTTC; CDR3 protein: CASQGTSGGYEQFF
clone size: many; V gene: TRBV12-5; CDR3 length: 16; D gene: NA; J gene: TRBJ2-3; CDR3 DNA: TGTGCTAGTGCCCCTTCAAGGGACCCTAGCACAGATACGCAGTATTTT; CDR3 protein: CASAPSRDPSTDTQYF
clone size: medium-sized; V gene: TRBV2; CDR3 length: 13; D gene: NA; J gene: TRBJ2-5; CDR3 DNA: TGTGCCAGCATACGACAGTTCCAAGAGACCCAGTACTTC; CDR3 protein: CASIRQFQETQYF
clone size: medium-sized; V gene: TRBV7-2; CDR3 length: 12; D gene: NA; J gene: TRBJ2-1; CDR3 DNA: TGTGCCAGCAGCTTAGCCGGGGGAGGGCAGTTCTTC; CDR3 protein: CASSLAGGGQFF
clone size: many; V gene: TRBV12-3/TRBV12-4; CDR3 length: 13; D gene: NA; J gene: TRBJ1-6; CDR3 DNA: TGTGCCAGCAGCCGGGGGAACTATTCACCCCTCCACTTT; CDR3 protein: CASSRGNYSPLHF
clone size: medium-sized; V gene: TRBV20-1; CDR3 length: 15; D gene: TRBD2; J gene: TRBJ2-1; CDR3 DNA: TGCAGTGCGAGGACTAGCGGGACATACTACAATGAGCAGTTCTTC; CDR3 protein: CSARTSGTYYNEQFF
clone size: medium-sized; V gene: TRBV18; CDR3 length: 14; D gene: NA; J gene: TRBJ1-1; CDR3 DNA: TGTGCCAGCTCACCAGAATACTTGAACACTGAAGCTTTCTTT; CDR3 protein: CASSPEYLNTEAFF
clone size: many; V gene: TRBV7-2; CDR3 length: 18; D gene: NA; J gene: TRBJ2-5; CDR3 DNA: TGTGCCAGCAGCTTAGCGCCTTCCGGAGGGGGGGTACAAGAGACCCAGTACTTC; CDR3 protein: CASSLAPSGGGVQETQYF
clone size: medium-sized; V gene: TRBV11-1; CDR3 length: 17; D gene: NA; J gene: TRBJ2-1; CDR3 DNA: TGTGCCAGCAGCTTAGAAGGCGGGAGCTCCTTCAGGGGTGAGCAGTTCTTC; CDR3 protein: CASSLEGGSSFRGEQFF
clone size: medium-sized; V gene: TRBV12-3/TRBV12-4; CDR3 length: 15; D gene: TRBD2; J gene: TRBJ2-3; CDR3 DNA: TGTGCCAGCAGTGCCGGCGGGGGACGACAAGATACGCAGTATTTT; CDR3 protein: CASSAGGGRQDTQYF
clone size: medium-sized; V gene: TRBV10-2; CDR3 length: 16; D gene: TRBD1; J gene: TRBJ2-2; CDR3 DNA: TGCGCCAGCGCAAGACAGGGACAGGGCTACACCGGGGAGCTGTTTTTT; CDR3 protein: CASARQGQGYTGELFF
clone size: NA; V gene: TRBV5-6; CDR3 length: 16; D gene: NA; J gene: TRBJ2-6; CDR3 DNA: TGTGCCAGCAGCTTGGCCGCCTTCTCTGGGGCCAACGTCCTGACTTTC; CDR3 protein: CASSLAAFSGANVLTF
clone size: many; V gene: TRBV5-1; CDR3 length: 16; D gene: TRBD1; J gene: TRBJ1-5; CDR3 DNA: TGCGCCAGCAGCTTGGGCGGACAGGGTGGCAATCAGCCCCAGCATTTT; CDR3 protein: CASSLGGQGGNQPQHF
clone size: medium-sized; V gene: TRBV6-5; CDR3 length: 16; D gene: NA; J gene: TRBJ1-1; CDR3 DNA: TGTGCCAGCAGTTACGGAGGAAGGGGCATGAACACTGAAGCTTTCTTT; CDR3 protein: CASSYGGRGMNTEAFF
clone size: medium-sized; V gene: TRBV7-8; CDR3 length: 13; D gene: TRBD2; J gene: TRBJ2-3; CDR3 DNA: TGTGCCAGCAGCTTCCTAGCGGCAGATACGCAGTATTTT; CDR3 protein: CASSFLAADTQYF
clone size: many; V gene: TRBV23-1; CDR3 length: 18; D gene: NA; J gene: TRBJ2-3; CDR3 DNA: TGCGCCAGCAGTCAATCGATGGAGACAGAACTTAGCACAGATACGCAGTATTTT; CDR3 protein: CASSQSMETELSTDTQYF
clone size: medium-sized; V gene: TRBV4-1; CDR3 length: 14; D gene: NA; J gene: TRBJ2-7; CDR3 DNA: TGCGCCAGCAGCCAAGAGGGTACCAGGAACGAGCAGTACTTC; CDR3 protein: CASSQEGTRNEQYF
clone size: medium-sized; V gene: TRBV4-2; CDR3 length: 14; D gene: NA; J gene: TRBJ2-5; CDR3 DNA: TGTGCCAGCAGCCCGGGGGTGGTGGGAGAGACCCAGTACTTC; CDR3 protein: CASSPGVVGETQYF
clone size: medium-sized; V gene: TRBV20-1; CDR3 length: 15; D gene: TRBD2; J gene: TRBJ2-1; CDR3 DNA: TGCAGTGCTAGAGCGGCGGGAGGTTCCTACAATGAGCAGTTCTTC; CDR3 protein: CSARAAGGSYNEQFF
clone size: medium-sized; V gene: TRBV20-1; CDR3 length: 12; D gene: NA; J gene: TRBJ2-1; CDR3 DNA: TGCAGTGCTAGAGATGCCGACAATGAGCAGTTCTTC; CDR3 protein: CSARDADNEQFF
clone size: medium-sized; V gene: TRBV28; CDR3 length: 17; D gene: TRBD1; J gene: TRBJ2-1; CDR3 DNA: TGTGCCAGCAGTTTATCCCGTGGACAGGGGGCAAAAAATGAGCAGTTCTTC; CDR3 protein: CASSLSRGQGAKNEQFF
clone size: medium-sized; V gene: TRBV11-2; CDR3 length: 15; D gene: TRBD1; J gene: TRBJ1-1; CDR3 DNA: TGTGCCAGCAGCGCCCAGGGGGCAGGGGGCACTGAAGCTTTCTTT; CDR3 protein: CASSAQGAGGTEAFF